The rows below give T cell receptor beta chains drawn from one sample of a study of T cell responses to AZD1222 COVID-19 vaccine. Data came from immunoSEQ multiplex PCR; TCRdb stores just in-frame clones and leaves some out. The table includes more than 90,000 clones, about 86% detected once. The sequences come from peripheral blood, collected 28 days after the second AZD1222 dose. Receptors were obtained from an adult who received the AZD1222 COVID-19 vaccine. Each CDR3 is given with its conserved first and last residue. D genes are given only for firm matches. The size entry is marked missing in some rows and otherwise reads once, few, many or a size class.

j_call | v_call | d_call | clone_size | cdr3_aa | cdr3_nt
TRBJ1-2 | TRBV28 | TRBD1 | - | CASSLLSGGWLYRGYTF | TGTGCCAGCAGTTTATTGTCAGGGGGCTGGTTATATCGAGGCTACACCTTC
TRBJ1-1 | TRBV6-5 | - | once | CASSYSKNTEAFF | TGTGCCAGCAGTTACTCGAAGAACACTGAAGCTTTCTTT
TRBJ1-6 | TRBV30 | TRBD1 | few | CAWSVSGTGKSPLHF | TGTGCCTGGAGTGTATCAGGGACAGGGAAGTCACCCCTCCACTTT
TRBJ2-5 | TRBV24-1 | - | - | CATGAGLSLAQETQYF | TGTGCCACCGGGGCCGGACTGTCACTAGCCCAAGAGACCCAGTACTTC
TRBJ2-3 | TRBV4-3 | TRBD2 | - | CASSQDPRGGLIDTQYF | TGCGCCAGCAGCCAAGATCCGCGGGGGGGCCTGATAGATACGCAGTATTTT
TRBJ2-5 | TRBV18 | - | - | CASSLSSDETQYF | TGTGCCAGCTCACTGTCCTCTGATGAGACCCAGTACTTC
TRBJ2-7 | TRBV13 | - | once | CASSIQGISSYEQYF | TGTGCCAGCAGCATACAGGGTATAAGCTCCTACGAGCAGTACTTC
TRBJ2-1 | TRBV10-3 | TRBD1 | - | CAIRDRDSDNEQFF | TGTGCCATCAGGGACAGGGATTCCGACAATGAGCAGTTCTTC
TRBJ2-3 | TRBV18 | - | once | CASSPNRGDRDTDTQYF | TGTGCCAGCTCACCAAATCGGGGTGACCGGGACACAGATACGCAGTATTTT
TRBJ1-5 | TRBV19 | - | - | CASSMRGAHQPQHF | TGTGCCAGTAGTATGAGGGGTGCTCATCAGCCCCAGCATTTT
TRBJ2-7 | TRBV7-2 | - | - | CASTLGQLYEQYF | TGTGCCAGCACCCTCGGACAGCTCTACGAGCAGTACTTC
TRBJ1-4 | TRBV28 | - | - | CASSLEEKLFF | TGTGCCAGCAGTTTAGAAGAAAAACTGTTTTTT
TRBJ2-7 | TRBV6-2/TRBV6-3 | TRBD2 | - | CASSFSGGYEQYF | TGTGCCAGCAGTTTCAGCGGGGGCTACGAGCAGTACTTC
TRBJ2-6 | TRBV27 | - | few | CASRPGGGAGANVLTF | TGTGCCAGCAGACCTGGCGGGGGCGCCGGGGCCAACGTCCTGACTTTC
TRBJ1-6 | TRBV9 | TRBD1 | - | CASSVGTGDDSPLHF | TGTGCCAGCAGCGTCGGGACAGGGGACGATTCACCCCTCCACTTT
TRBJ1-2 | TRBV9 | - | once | CASSVVDSGYTF | TGTGCCAGCAGCGTAGTTGACAGCGGCTACACCTTC
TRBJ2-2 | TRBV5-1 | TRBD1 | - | CASSLAGTGNPTGELFF | TGCGCCAGCAGCTTGGCCGGGACAGGGAACCCCACCGGGGAGCTGTTTTTT
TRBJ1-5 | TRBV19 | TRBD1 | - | CASSATGNQPQHF | TGTGCCAGTAGCGCGACAGGGAATCAGCCCCAGCATTTT
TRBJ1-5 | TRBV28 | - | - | CASSWDQGRQPQHF | TGTGCCAGCAGTTGGGACCAAGGACGGCAGCCCCAGCATTTT
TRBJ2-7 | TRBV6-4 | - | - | CASSDSEGVPEQYF | TGTGCCAGCAGTGACTCTGAAGGGGTCCCCGAGCAGTACTTC
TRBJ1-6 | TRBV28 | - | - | CASGLYNSPLHF | TGTGCCAGCGGACTGTATAATTCACCCCTCCACTTT
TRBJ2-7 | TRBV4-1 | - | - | CASSQEINYEQYF | TGCGCCAGCAGCCAAGAAATAAACTACGAGCAGTACTTC
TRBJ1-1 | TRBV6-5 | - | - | CASRYGTEAFF | TGTGCCAGCAGATACGGTACTGAAGCTTTCTTT